Presented here are 6 T cell receptor beta chains from one specimen sequenced in a study of OX40 agonist ivuxolimab in advanced cancers. Using immunoSEQ multiplex PCR, the repertoire was profiled, and TCRdb retains in-frame clones only, with some absent. The data contain 70,000 or so clones, roughly nine tenths of them singletons. The sample in question was CD4+ or CD8+ T cells sorted from blood, obtained in a trial of the OX40 agonist ivuxolimab. Receptors originate from an adult with an advanced solid tumor such as melanoma, head and neck, liver or kidney cancer.

The genes are TRBV19 and TRBJ2-1, with a possible D match to TRBD1 (5 bases). This CDR3 has 14 residues. The V gene's germline CDR1 is LNHDA and CDR2 SQIVND (reference sequence). V was clipped by 1 base and J by 9 bases, with 13 bases between them. The CDR3 nucleotides are TGTGCCAGTAGTATAGGCGATGTCCAGGGTGAGCAGTTCTTC. It specifies CASSIGDVQGEQFF.

This rearrangement joins TRBV20-1 to TRBJ1-1; D call uncertain. The CDR3 length is 11 residues. The V and J ends lost 3 bases and 8 bases respectively, with 10 bases between them. Per germline, CDR1 DFQATT and CDR2 SNEGSKA (reference sequence). As DNA, the CDR3 is TGCAGTGCTAGTCTCTACAGCGAAGCTTTCTTT. This translates into CSASLYSEAFF.

The CDR3 nucleotides are TGTGCCAGCTCACCAGGTCATGAAAAACTGTTTTTT. Amino acid sequence: CASSPGHEKLFF. V is TRBV18 and J is TRBJ1-4; D is unclear. The CDR3 covers 12 residues. Germline V gives CDR1 KGHSH, CDR2 LQKENI. Trimming shortened V by 2 bases and J by 6 bases, and 4 bases separated the two germline ends. Drawing the rest from reference TRBV18 and TRBJ1-4, the complete variable domain is NAGVMQNPRHLVRRRGQEARLRCSPMKGHSHVYWYRQLPEEGLKFMVYLQKENIIDESGMPKERFSAEFPKEGPSILRIQQVVRGDSAAYFCASSPGHEKLFFGSGTQLSVL.

This clone was found once. V gene TRBV20-1 combines with J gene TRBJ1-2, with D possibly TRBD1 on 6 matching bases. V dropped 7 bases and J dropped 4 bases, with 10 bases sitting between them. Germline CDR1 DFQATT, CDR2 SNEGSKA (reference sequence). The CDR3 loop spans 11 amino acids. This chain's CDR3 is CSGQDTYGYTF. CDR3 coding DNA: TGCAGTGGACAGGATACCTATGGCTACACCTTC.

This sequence joins TRBV25-1 and TRBJ1-2; D is unresolved. V gave up 6 bases and J gave up 3 bases, with 8 bases separating them. Germline loops: CDR1 MGHDK, CDR2 SYGVNS. The CDR3 is made up of 12 amino acids. CDR3 sequence reads: CASRGADYGYTF. For the CDR3, the DNA is TGTGCCAGCAGGGGCGCGGACTATGGCTACACCTTC.

The V call is TRBV5-1, the J call TRBJ2-2; D is ambiguous. The CDR3 sequence is 13 residues long. V was trimmed by 4 bases and J by 8 bases, leaving 12 bases between them. Germline V gives CDR1 SGHRS, CDR2 YFSETQ. DNA for the CDR3: TGCGCCAGCAGCATAAGTCCGCAAGGGGAGCTGTTTTTT. It encodes CASSISPQGELFF.